This T cell receptor beta chain was identified in a study of blood T cell repertoires in COVID-19. The CDR3 extends over 15 amino acids. Germline lookup yields CDR1 LGHNT and CDR2 FRNRAP. V lost 0 bases and J 4 bases, leaving 12 bases between the germline ends. Clones were read by immunoSEQ multiplex PCR, and TCRdb kept only the in-frame ones, dropping some. The sample holds approximately 80,000 clones, more than 75% seen once. The V call is TRBV12-5, the J call TRBJ1-1; D ambiguous. Sequencing was done on a sample of peripheral blood. This TCR derives from a human donor in a cohort sampled during active COVID-19. The CDR3 is CASGLVIGRATEAFF. The CDR3 nucleotides read TGTGCTAGTGGTTTGGTAATAGGGCGGGCCACTGAAGCTTTCTTT.